This T cell receptor beta chain was identified in a study of T cells in Graves' hyperthyroidism and ophthalmopathy. Active moderate-to-severe ophthalmopathy, Clinical Activity Score at least 3, NOSPECS at least 4, under 3 months' duration. TCR beta CDR3 regions were amplified from RNA transcripts. HTBI primers drove first-round RT-PCR of the TCR CDR3. A single record per CDR3 protein comes from TCRdb applying MiXCR to the multiplex PCR reads. The sample shows hundreds of thousands of distinct CDR3 sequences, roughly 15% of them seen only once. Material for sequencing was blood. The clonotype originates from a woman between 50 and 59 years old with Graves' ophthalmopathy.

The CDR3 loop reads CASSFRGSDGYTF. In nucleotides, the CDR3 is TGTGCCAGCAGTTTCAGGGGGTCGGATGGCTACACCTTC. The chain joins TRBV28 to TRBJ1-2; 7 bases align to TRBD1. The CDR3 covers 13 residues. V was pared by 3 bases and J by 6 bases, with 4 bases of the junction left unmatched. Looked up from germline, CDR1 is MDHEN and CDR2 is SYDVKM.